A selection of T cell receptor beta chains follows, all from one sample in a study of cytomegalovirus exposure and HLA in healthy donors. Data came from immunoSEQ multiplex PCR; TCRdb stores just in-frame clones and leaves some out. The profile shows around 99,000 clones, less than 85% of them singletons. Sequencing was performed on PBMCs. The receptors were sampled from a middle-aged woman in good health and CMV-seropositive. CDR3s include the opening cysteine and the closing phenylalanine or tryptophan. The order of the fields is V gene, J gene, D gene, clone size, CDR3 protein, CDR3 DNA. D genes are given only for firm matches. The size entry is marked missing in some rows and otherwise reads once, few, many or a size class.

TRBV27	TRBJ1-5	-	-	CASSLKPGQNNQPQHF	TGTGCCAGCAGTTTGAAGCCGGGACAAAACAATCAGCCCCAGCATTTT
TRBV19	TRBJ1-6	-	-	CASSISESPLHF	TGTGCCAGTAGTATCTCAGAATCACCCCTCCACTTT
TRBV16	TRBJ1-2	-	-	CASSQLQGDSYGYTF	TGTGCCAGCAGCCAATTGCAAGGAGACTCCTATGGCTACACCTTC
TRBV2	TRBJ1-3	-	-	CASGSGRGSGNTIYF	TGTGCCAGCGGCTCAGGGCGGGGCTCTGGAAACACCATATATTTT
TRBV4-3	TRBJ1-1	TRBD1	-	CASSQGTGSNTEAFF	TGCGCCAGCAGCCAAGGGACAGGCTCAAACACTGAAGCTTTCTTT
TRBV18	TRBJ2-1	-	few	CASSPPGASSYNEQFF	TGTGCCAGCTCACCACCAGGGGCTAGCTCCTACAATGAGCAGTTCTTC
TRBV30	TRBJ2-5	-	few	CAWRRRETQYF	TGTGCCTGGAGACGGCGGGAGACCCAGTACTTC
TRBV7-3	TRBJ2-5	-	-	CASSLGPRVETQYF	TGTGCCAGCAGCTTAGGGCCCAGGGTAGAGACCCAGTACTTC
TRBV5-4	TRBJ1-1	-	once	CASSLATGYTEAFF	TGTGCCAGCAGCTTGGCCACAGGGTACACTGAAGCTTTCTTT
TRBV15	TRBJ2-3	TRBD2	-	CATSREASGGTDTQYF	TGTGCCACCAGCAGAGAGGCTAGCGGGGGCACAGATACGCAGTATTTT
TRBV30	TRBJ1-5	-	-	CAWSVRRTDSNQPQHF	TGTGCCTGGAGTGTACGGCGGACAGATAGCAATCAGCCCCAGCATTTT
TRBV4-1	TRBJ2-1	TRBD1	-	CASSHSGQRGIGNEQFF	TGCGCCAGCAGCCACTCGGGACAGAGGGGGATTGGCAATGAGCAGTTCTTC
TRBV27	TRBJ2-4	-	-	CANSGSLAKNIQYF	TGTGCCAACTCAGGTTCGTTAGCCAAAAACATTCAGTACTTC
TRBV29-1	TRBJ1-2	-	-	CSVGINYGYTF	TGCAGCGTTGGTATAAACTATGGCTACACCTTC
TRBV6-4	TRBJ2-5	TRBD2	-	CASSSSGGGEETQYF	TGTGCCAGCAGTTCTAGCGGGGGGGGAGAAGAGACCCAGTACTTC